The clone carrying this T cell receptor (beta chain) has only a few counts. Other DNA sequences in the same sample also yield this CDR3. The CDR3 is 14 residues long. Germline V lookup: CDR1 SGHTA, CDR2 FQGNSA. With 1 base clipped from V and 3 bases from J, the junction kept 1 base outside the gene matches. This specimen comes from a study of blood T cell repertoires in COVID-19. Study-level information: Whether acute or convalescent, the COVID-19 samples came from the United States, Italy and Spain. The analysed material was cDNA or gDNA that came from T cells, B-cell-depleted T cells, or PBMCs.

TCRdb's table, derived via immunoSEQ multiplex PCR, lists solely in-frame clones and lacks some. In the table there are 250,000 to 300,000 clones, 75% to 90% of which are singletons. Source material: peripheral blood. The chain uses TRBV7-2 and TRBJ2-7; 9 bases match TRBD2. The origin of this receptor is a woman aged 50 to 65 who had recovered from COVID-19. The CDR3 nucleotides are TGTGCCAGCAGCTTAGTAGCGGGAGTCTACGAGCAGTACTTC. This translates into CASSLVAGVYEQYF.